This TCR beta chain was recorded in a study of regulatory T cells in long-lasting Graves disease. Study-level results: In persistent patients, shared public clonotypes (roughly 2,700) outnumbered those in new patients (966).

For TCR beta, libraries came from iRepertoire HTBI primers and Arm-PCR of CDR3 regions. TCRdb called the multiplex PCR reads again in MiXCR, with one record for every CDR3 protein. The sample records around 480,000 distinct CDR3 sequences, about 15% being singletons. This CDR3 has 18 residues. V was trimmed by 6 bases and J by 0 bases, leaving 20 bases between them. Germline V CDR1 and CDR2: MNHNS, SASEGT. This sample's time point: newly diagnosed GD, antithyroid drugs for less than 3 months. RNA isolated from PBMCs was used to make the TCR library. Notes on this clonotype: Its antigen is currently unknown.

The sample was also linked to a second study, of T cells in Graves' hyperthyroidism and ophthalmopathy. That publication notes: First-round RT-PCR targeting the TCR CDR3 was performed with the HTBI primer set.

V gene TRBV6-1 combines with J gene TRBJ2-2; D perhaps matches TRBD1 (5 bases). Sequencing was performed on peripheral blood mononuclear cells (PBMCs), taken at new diagnosis, from a patient treated with antithyroid drugs. The TCR originated in a middle-aged woman with Graves disease. For the CDR3, the DNA is TGTGCCAGCAGGACCCGCAGGGAACCGCTCGCGAACACCGGGGAGCTGTTTTTT. This translates into CASRTRREPLANTGELFF.